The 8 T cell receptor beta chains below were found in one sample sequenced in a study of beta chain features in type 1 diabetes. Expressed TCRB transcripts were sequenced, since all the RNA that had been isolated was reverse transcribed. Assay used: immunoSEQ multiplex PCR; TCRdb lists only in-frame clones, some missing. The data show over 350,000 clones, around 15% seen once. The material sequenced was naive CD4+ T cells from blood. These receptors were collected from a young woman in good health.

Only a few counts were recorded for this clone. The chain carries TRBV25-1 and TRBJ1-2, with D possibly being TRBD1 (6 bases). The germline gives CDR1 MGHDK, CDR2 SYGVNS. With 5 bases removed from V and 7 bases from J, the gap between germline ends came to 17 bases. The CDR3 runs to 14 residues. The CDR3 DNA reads TGTGCCAGCAGTTCTAGGGCCGGACAGCGTGGCTACACCTTC. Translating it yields CASSSRAGQRGYTF.

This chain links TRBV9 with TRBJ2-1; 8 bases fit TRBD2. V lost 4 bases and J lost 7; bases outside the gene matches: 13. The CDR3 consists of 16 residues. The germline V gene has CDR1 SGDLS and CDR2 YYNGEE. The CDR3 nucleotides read TGTGCCAGCAGCTCCGTCAGCGGGAGCCGCGGGAATGAGCAGTTCTTC. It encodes CASSSVSGSRGNEQFF.

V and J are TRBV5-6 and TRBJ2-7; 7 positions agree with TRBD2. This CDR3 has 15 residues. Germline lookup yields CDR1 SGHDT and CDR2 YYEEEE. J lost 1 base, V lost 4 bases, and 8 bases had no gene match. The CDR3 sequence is CASSHRTRGSYEQYF. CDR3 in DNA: TGTGCCAGCAGCCACAGGACTAGAGGGTCCTACGAGCAGTACTTC.

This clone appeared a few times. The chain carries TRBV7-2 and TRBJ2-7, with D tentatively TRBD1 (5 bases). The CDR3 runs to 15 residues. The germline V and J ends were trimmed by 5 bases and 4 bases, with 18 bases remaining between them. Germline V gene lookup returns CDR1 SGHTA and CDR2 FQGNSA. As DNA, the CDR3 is TGTGCCAGCAGCGCAGCCGCAGGGATGGGGTACGAGCAGTACTTC. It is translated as CASSAAAGMGYEQYF.

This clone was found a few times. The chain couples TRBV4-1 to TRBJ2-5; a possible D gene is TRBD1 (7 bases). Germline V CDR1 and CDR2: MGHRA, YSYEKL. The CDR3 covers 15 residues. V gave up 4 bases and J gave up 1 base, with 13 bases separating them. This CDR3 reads CASSPQGGLQETQYF. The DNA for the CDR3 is TGCGCCAGCAGCCCCCAGGGGGGCCTCCAAGAGACCCAGTACTTC.

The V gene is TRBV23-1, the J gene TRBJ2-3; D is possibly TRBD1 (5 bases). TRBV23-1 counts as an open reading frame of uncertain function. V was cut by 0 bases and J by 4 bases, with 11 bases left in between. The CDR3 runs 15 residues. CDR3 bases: TGCGCCAGCAGTCAATCGCCAGGGTGGGCAGATACGCAGTATTTT. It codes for CASSQSPGWADTQYF.

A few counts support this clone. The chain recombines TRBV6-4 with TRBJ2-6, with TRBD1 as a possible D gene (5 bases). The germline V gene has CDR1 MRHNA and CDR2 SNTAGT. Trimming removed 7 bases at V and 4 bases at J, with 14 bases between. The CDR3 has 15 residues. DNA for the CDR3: TGTGCCAGCACCCCGACAGCCACGGGGGCCAACGTCCTGACTTTC. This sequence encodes CASTPTATGANVLTF.

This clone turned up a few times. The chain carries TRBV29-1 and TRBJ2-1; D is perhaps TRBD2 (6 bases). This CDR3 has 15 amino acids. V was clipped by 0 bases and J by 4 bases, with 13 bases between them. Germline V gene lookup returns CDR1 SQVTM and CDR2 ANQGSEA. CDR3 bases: TGCAGCGTTGAAGAGTTGCGCGGGAATTACAATGAGCAGTTCTTC. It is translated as CSVEELRGNYNEQFF.